This TCR beta chain was profiled in a study of early T cells in non-severe SARS-CoV-2 infection. Background on the study: The input, bulk RNA from unsorted whole blood, was sequenced, and chains were unpaired.

Attached unique molecular identifiers marked individual cDNA molecules. TCRdb passed the 5' RACE reads through MiXCR, listing each CDR3 protein once. The sample carries about 90,000 distinct CDR3 sequences, approximately 15% recorded once. CDR1 is MNHEY, CDR2 SVGAGI, per germline. V was pared by 3 bases and J by 2 bases, with 5 bases of the junction left unmatched. CDR3 length: 16 residues. This sequence originates from an adult who was a healthcare worker with PCR-confirmed SARS-CoV-2 infection or an uninfected control (not recorded which). This chain links TRBV6-5 with TRBJ2-1; 9 bases align to TRBD2. Sequencing was performed on whole blood. CDR3 residues: CASSYGLAGTYNEQFF. The CDR3 DNA follows: TGTGCCAGCAGTTATGGGCTAGCGGGAACCTACAATGAGCAGTTCTTC.